Each of the 25 T cell receptor beta chains below was sequenced from the same sample in a study of OX40 agonist ivuxolimab in advanced cancers. Sequencing used immunoSEQ multiplex PCR; TCRdb keeps in-frame clones, though not all of them. The repertoire has some 80,000 clones, about 88% of them found once; the top ten carry around 0.78%. Here the sequenced sample was CD4+ or CD8+ T cells sorted from blood, taken in a trial of the OX40 agonist ivuxolimab. All receptors derive from an adult with an advanced solid tumor such as melanoma, head and neck, liver or kidney cancer.

The V call is TRBV7-2, the J call TRBJ2-3, with no clear D. CDR3 length: 13 amino acids. Trimming took off 5 bases at V and 9 bases at J, with 15 bases between the two ends. Germline values: CDR1 SGHTA, CDR2 FQGNSA. In DNA form, the CDR3 reads TGTGCCAGCAGCCTCCGATCCCCCGCCACGCAGTATTTT. Protein: CASSLRSPATQYF.

The chain uses TRBV10-3 and TRBJ1-1; the D gene is possibly TRBD1 (5 bases). The CDR3 covers 17 residues. V dropped 0 bases and J dropped 4 bases, with 18 bases sitting between them. Germline values: CDR1 ENHRY, CDR2 SYGVKD. CDR3 DNA sequence: TGTGCCATCAGTGAGTCCGGTAGGGACGGGCTCGGCACTGAAGCTTTCTTT. As protein: CAISESGRDGLGTEAFF.

V and J are TRBV5-6 and TRBJ1-2; tentatively, D is TRBD1 (5 bases). CDR1 and CDR2 from the germline V gene are SGHDT and YYEEEE. Trimming removed 0 bases at V and 2 bases at J, with 8 bases between. CDR3 length: 14 amino acids. The CDR3 sequence: CASSLVGGNYGYTF. In nucleotides, the CDR3 is TGTGCCAGCAGCTTGGTGGGGGGAAACTATGGCTACACCTTC.

This clone appeared once. The J gene is TRBJ2-5, the V gene TRBV18, with D possibly TRBD1 on 6 matching bases. Per germline, CDR1 KGHSH and CDR2 LQKENI. The V gene lost 6 bases and the J gene lost 5 bases, with 19 bases spanning the gap. The CDR3 totals 15 residues. The CDR3 is CASSQRTVQGETQYF. CDR3 coding DNA: TGTGCCAGCTCCCAGCGGACAGTCCAAGGCGAGACCCAGTACTTC.

The J gene is TRBJ2-7, the V gene TRBV5-4; 11 bases are shared with TRBD1. Germline lookup yields CDR1 SGHNT and CDR2 YYREEE (reference sequence). V lost 4 bases, J lost 3 bases, and 6 bases stayed unmatched. CDR3 length: 15 amino acids. The CDR3 sequence is CASSAGTGGNYEQYF. CDR3 nucleotide sequence: TGTGCCAGCAGCGCGGGGACAGGGGGTAACTACGAGCAGTACTTC.

The sample holds a few counts of this clone. The CDR3 region has the DNA TGTGCCAGTAGCCCCCCCAGCAATCAGCCCCAGCATTTT. Translating gives CASSPPSNQPQHF. The chain carries TRBV19 and TRBJ1-5, with D unresolved. The CDR3 is 13 residues long. Germline CDR1 is LNHDA and CDR2 is SQIVND (reference sequence). V gave up 6 bases and J gave up 1 base, with 7 bases separating them.

The chain couples TRBV6-5 to TRBJ1-3, with D unclear. V gave up 0 bases and J gave up 0 bases, with 6 bases separating them. The CDR3 is made up of 15 amino acids. CDR1 is MNHEY, CDR2 SVGAGI, per germline. CDR3 DNA sequence: TGTGCCAGCAGTTACTCGAGCTTCTCTGGAAACACCATATATTTT. Protein product: CASSYSSFSGNTIYF.

This chain links TRBV6-5 with TRBJ1-2, with D hard to call. Germline V CDR1 and CDR2: MNHEY, SVGAGI. V was cut by 5 bases and J by 4 bases, with 8 bases left in between. There are 12 residues in the CDR3. CDR3 loop: CASSDGLYGYTF. CDR3 in DNA: TGTGCCAGCAGTGACGGCCTCTATGGCTACACCTTC.

The V gene is TRBV6-5, the J gene TRBJ1-1, with a weak D call TRBD1 (6 bases). Germline loops: CDR1 MNHEY, CDR2 SVGAGI. This CDR3 comprises 14 residues. Deletions cut 9 bases from V and 2 bases from J, with 16 bases between. In DNA form, the CDR3 reads TGTGCCAGTTGCAGGGAGGGGGTAAACACTGAAGCTTTCTTT. Amino acids: CASCREGVNTEAFF.

The rearrangement joins TRBV7-8 to TRBJ2-1; D perhaps matches TRBD1 (6 bases). The ends were cut back, 0 bases at V and 1 base at J, with 7 bases in the middle. Looked up from germline, CDR1 is SGHVS and CDR2 is FQNEAQ. CDR3 length: 15 amino acids. For the CDR3, the DNA is TGTGCCAGCAGCTTAGCGACAGGTTCCTACAATGAGCAGTTCTTC. Translated, it gives CASSLATGSYNEQFF.

The chain recombines TRBV4-1 with TRBJ2-7, with TRBD2 matching 13 bases. This CDR3 is built from 20 residues. V was pared by 0 bases and J by 4 bases, with 15 bases of the junction left unmatched. Germline CDR1 MGHRA, CDR2 YSYEKL. The CDR3 nucleotides read TGCGCCAGCAGCCAAGATTTAAGGATACGGGGACTAGCGGGATCGTACGAGCAGTACTTC. Its protein is CASSQDLRIRGLAGSYEQYF.

The gene calls are TRBV6-5 and TRBJ2-3; D is perhaps TRBD1 or TRBD2 (5 bases each). This CDR3 has 14 residues. Trimming stripped 5 bases from V and 1 base from J, with 10 bases between. Germline V gene data show CDR1 as MNHEY and CDR2 as SVGAGI. The CDR3 protein is CASSTRGRTDTQYF. In DNA form, the CDR3 reads TGTGCCAGCAGTACGAGGGGCCGCACAGATACGCAGTATTTT.

J is TRBJ1-5 and V is TRBV5-5, with 8 bases aligning to TRBD1. V gave up 0 bases and J gave up 5 bases; unmatched junction bases: 7. The CDR3 length is 16 residues. CDR1 and CDR2 (germline): SGHKS, YYEKEE (reference sequence). DNA of the CDR3: TGTGCCAGCAGCTTGGTTATCACAGGGGGGTATCAGCCCCAGCATTTT. Its translation: CASSLVITGGYQPQHF. Based on the CDR3 plus reference TRBV5-5 and TRBJ1-5, the full variable domain is DAGVTQSPTHLIKTRGQQVTLRCSPISGHKSVSWYQQVLGQGPQFIFQYYEKEERGRGNFPDRFSARQFPNYSSELNVNALLLGDSALYLCASSLVITGGYQPQHFGDGTRLSIL.

The chain uses TRBV27 and TRBJ1-6, with D tentatively TRBD1 (6 bases). With 0 bases removed from V and 10 bases from J, the gap between germline ends came to 16 bases. This CDR3 contains 16 residues. Germline loops: CDR1 MNHEY, CDR2 SMNVEV (reference sequence). CDR3 protein: CASSLSWGHRVSPLHF. The CDR3 nucleotides read TGTGCCAGCAGTTTATCGTGGGGGCACAGGGTATCACCCCTCCACTTT.

The CDR3 protein is CATSYSQGAETQYF. CDR3 sequence (DNA): TGTGCCACCAGCTACTCCCAGGGGGCAGAGACCCAGTACTTC. The chain employs TRBV10-3 and TRBJ2-5, with TRBD1 identical over 8 bases. The V gene end was trimmed by 10 bases and the J gene end by 4 bases; junction bases not matched to a gene: 11. Germline V gives CDR1 ENHRY, CDR2 SYGVKD. This CDR3 has 14 residues.

The chain joins TRBV28 to TRBJ2-4; 7 nucleotides align to TRBD1. Trimming removed 6 bases from V and 2 bases from J; junction bases left unmatched: 7. CDR3 length: 15 residues. CDR1 is MDHEN and CDR2 is SYDVKM in the germline V gene. In DNA form, the CDR3 reads TGTGCCAGCAGCCAGACAGGGTCGACCAAAAACATTCAGTACTTC. Protein: CASSQTGSTKNIQYF.

J is TRBJ2-7 and V is TRBV28; 7 bases match TRBD1. The CDR3 consists of 14 residues. The germline gives CDR1 MDHEN, CDR2 SYDVKM. With V trimmed by 4 bases and J by 1 base, 4 bases remained unmatched. The CDR3 region has the DNA TGTGCCAGCAGTTCGCCGGGACAGTCCTACGAGCAGTACTTC. It codes for CASSSPGQSYEQYF.

The V gene is TRBV30, the J gene TRBJ2-7; maybe TRBD1 (6 bases). The CDR3 is 14 amino acids. Germline V gene data show CDR1 as GTSNPN and CDR2 as SVGIG (reference sequence). Trimming left V 2 bases short and J 6 bases short, with 17 bases between. Here the CDR3 DNA reads TGTGCCTGGAGTTCCCAGGGGAGATTTTCCGAGCAGTACTTC. This encodes CAWSSQGRFSEQYF.

The chain uses TRBV19 and TRBJ1-5; D may be TRBD1 (6 bases). CDR1 and CDR2 from the germline V gene are LNHDA and SQIVND (reference sequence). Trimming took off 3 bases at V and 4 bases at J, with 16 bases between the two ends. The CDR3 extends over 16 amino acids. The CDR3 region has the DNA TGTGCCAGTAGTATGACCAATCAGGGGAGGAATCAGCCCCAGCATTTT. Its translation is CASSMTNQGRNQPQHF.

The V call is TRBV29-1, the J call TRBJ2-1; TRBD2 agrees at 15 bases. The CDR3 is made up of 16 amino acids. CDR1 SQVTM and CDR2 ANQGSEA come from the germline V gene. V lost 6 bases, J lost 4 bases, and 7 bases stayed unmatched. The CDR3 DNA sequence: TGCAGCGTGACGGGACTAGCGGGAGGACGTTACAATGAGCAGTTCTTC. The encoded protein is CSVTGLAGGRYNEQFF.

V is TRBV6-1 and J is TRBJ2-5; 7 bases map to TRBD2. This CDR3 is built from 15 residues. Germline CDR1 is MNHNS and CDR2 is SASEGT. Trimming at V came to 5 bases and at J to 5 bases, leaving 11 bases not matched to a gene. The CDR3 region is CASSRPSGRRETQYF. CDR3 in DNA: TGTGCCAGCAGTCGACCTAGCGGCAGAAGGGAGACCCAGTACTTC.

The rearrangement uses TRBV5-1 and TRBJ1-6, with a weak D call TRBD1 (5 bases). The CDR3 is made up of 15 amino acids. The germline CDR1 and CDR2 sequences are SGHRS and YFSETQ. V shed 0 bases and J shed 8 bases, with 12 bases lying between them. CDR3: CASSLVGTGDSPLHF. The CDR3 DNA is TGCGCCAGCAGCTTGGTAGGGACGGGGGATTCACCCCTCCACTTT.

The chain is built from TRBV5-6 and TRBJ1-5; no reliable D call. CDR3 length: 12 amino acids. Germline V gene sequence: CDR1 SGHDT, CDR2 YYEEEE. Trimming took off 4 bases at V and 4 bases at J, with 6 bases between the two ends. CDR3 amino acids: CASSRQNQPQHF. CDR3 nucleotide sequence: TGTGCCAGCAGCCGACAAAATCAGCCCCAGCATTTT.

This chain uses TRBV25-1 with TRBJ2-5; the D is unclear. CDR1 is MGHDK, CDR2 SYGVNS, per germline. The CDR3 length is 13 residues. With 3 bases removed from V and 3 bases from J, the gap between germline ends came to 8 bases. DNA of the CDR3: TGTGCCAGCAGTGAGTACTCAGAAGAGACCCAGTACTTC. It encodes CASSEYSEETQYF. Looking up the rest from reference TRBV25-1 and TRBJ2-5 gives the full variable domain: EADIYQTPRYLVIGTGKKITLECSQTMGHDKMYWYQQDPGMELHLIHYSYGVNSTEKGDLSSESTVSRIRTEHFPLTLESARPSHTSQYLCASSEYSEETQYFGPGTRLLVL.

Only one count was recorded for this clone. The chain employs TRBV12-1 and TRBJ2-3; the table's D gene call, TRBD2, was not cross checked with the DNA. TRBV12-1 is a documented pseudogene. CDR3 length: 18 residues. CDR3 protein: CASSFGLARLTSTDTQYF. In nucleotides, the CDR3 is TGTGCCAGCAGCTTTGGATTAGCGAGGCTAACTAGCACAGATACGCAGTATTTT.